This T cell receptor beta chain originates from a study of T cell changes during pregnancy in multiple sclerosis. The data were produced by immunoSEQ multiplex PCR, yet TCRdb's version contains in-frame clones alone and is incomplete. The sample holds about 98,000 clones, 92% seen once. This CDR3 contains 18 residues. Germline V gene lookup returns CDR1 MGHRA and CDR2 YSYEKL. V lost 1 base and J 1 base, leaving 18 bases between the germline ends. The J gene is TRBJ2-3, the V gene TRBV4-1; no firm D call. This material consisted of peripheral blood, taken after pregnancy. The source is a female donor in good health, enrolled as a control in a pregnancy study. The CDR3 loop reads CASSQVLSSAGRTDTQYF. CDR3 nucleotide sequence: TGCGCCAGCAGCCAAGTGCTTTCGAGCGCTGGTCGCACAGATACGCAGTATTTT.